This T cell receptor (beta chain) was observed in a study of cytomegalovirus exposure and HLA in healthy donors. Trimming removed 4 bases at V and 11 bases at J, with 20 bases between. Germline CDR1 reads MNHEY; CDR2 reads SVGAGI. CDR3 size: 15 residues. Researchers ran the PCR with 60 Vbeta and 13 Jbeta primers. Assay: immunoSEQ multiplex PCR; the TCRdb copy retains only in-frame clones and omits some. The sample holds approximately 100,000 clones, roughly three quarters seen once. The chain uses TRBV6-5 and TRBJ1-4, with D possibly TRBD1 on 6 matching bases. Sequencing input: PBMCs. The clonotype comes from a woman aged 40 to 49 in good health and CMV-seronegative. In DNA, the CDR3 is TGTGCCAGCAGTTTTGGGGGCGGAGGAACCCCGAAACTGTTTTTT. This translates into CASSFGGGGTPKLFF.